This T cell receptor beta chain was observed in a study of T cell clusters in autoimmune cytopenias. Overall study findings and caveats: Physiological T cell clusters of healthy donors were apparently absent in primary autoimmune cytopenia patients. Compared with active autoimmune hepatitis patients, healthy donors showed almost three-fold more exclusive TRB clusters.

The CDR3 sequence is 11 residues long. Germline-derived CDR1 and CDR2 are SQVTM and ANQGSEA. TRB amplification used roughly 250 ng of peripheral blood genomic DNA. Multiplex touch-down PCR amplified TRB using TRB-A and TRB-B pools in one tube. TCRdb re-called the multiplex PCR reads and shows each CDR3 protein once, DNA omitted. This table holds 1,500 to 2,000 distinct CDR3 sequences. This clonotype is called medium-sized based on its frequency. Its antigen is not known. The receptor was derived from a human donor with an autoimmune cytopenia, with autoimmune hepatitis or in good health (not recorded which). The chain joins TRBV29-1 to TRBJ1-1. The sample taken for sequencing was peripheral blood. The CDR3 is CSVEVGMGAFF.